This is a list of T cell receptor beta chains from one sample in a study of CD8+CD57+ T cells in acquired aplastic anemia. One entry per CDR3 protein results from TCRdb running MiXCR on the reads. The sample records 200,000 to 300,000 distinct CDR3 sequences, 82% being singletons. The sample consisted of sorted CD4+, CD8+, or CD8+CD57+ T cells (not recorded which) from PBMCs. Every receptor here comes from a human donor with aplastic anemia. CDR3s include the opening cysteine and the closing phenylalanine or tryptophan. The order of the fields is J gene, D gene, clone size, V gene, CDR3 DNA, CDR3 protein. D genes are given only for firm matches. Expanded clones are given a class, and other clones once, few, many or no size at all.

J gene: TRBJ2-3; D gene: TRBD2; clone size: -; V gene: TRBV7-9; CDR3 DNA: TGTGCCAGCAGCTCACTAAGCGGGAGTACAGATACGCAGTATTTT; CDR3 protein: CASSSLSGSTDTQYF
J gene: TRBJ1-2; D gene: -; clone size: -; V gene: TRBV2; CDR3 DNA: TGTGCCAGCGGGGCCGGGGACGCCCACTCTGGCTACACCTTC; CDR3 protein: CASGAGDAHSGYTF
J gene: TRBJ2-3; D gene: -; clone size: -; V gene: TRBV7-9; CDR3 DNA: TGTGCCAGCAGCTTAGTGCCCGGTGAGCAGATGCATGATTTT; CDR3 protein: CASSLVPGEQMHDF
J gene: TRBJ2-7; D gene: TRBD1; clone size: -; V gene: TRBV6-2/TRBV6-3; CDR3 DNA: TGTGCCAGCAACACACCGGGACAGGGGAGTTCCTACGAGCAGTACTTC; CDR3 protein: CASNTPGQGSSYEQYF
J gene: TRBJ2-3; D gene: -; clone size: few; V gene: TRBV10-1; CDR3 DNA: TGCGCCAGCAGTGAGCGGGAGTGGGATACGCAGTATTTT; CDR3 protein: CASSEREWDTQYF
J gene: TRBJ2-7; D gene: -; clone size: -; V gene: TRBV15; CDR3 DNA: TGTGCCACCAGCGGAGGCAGCGAACAAAATGAGCAGTACTTC; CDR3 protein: CATSGGSEQNEQYF
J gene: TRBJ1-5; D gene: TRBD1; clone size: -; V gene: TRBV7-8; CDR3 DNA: TGTGCCAGCAGCTTTGGTCCAGACGGGACAGCCCTCTACCATTTT; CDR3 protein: CASSFGPDGTALYHF
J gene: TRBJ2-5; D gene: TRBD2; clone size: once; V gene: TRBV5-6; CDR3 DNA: TGTGCCAGCAGCGCAGCGGGACCCCAGTACTTC; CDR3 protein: CASSAAGPQYF
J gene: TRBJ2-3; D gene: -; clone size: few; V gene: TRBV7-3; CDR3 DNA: TGTGCCAGCAGAAGAGAGGGCGGTCCCGATACGCAGTATTTT; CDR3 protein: CASRREGGPDTQYF
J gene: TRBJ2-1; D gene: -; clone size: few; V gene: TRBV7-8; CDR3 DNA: TGTGCCAGCAGCTTAGCGGGCGGACACGATACGCAGGAGCAGTTCTTC; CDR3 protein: CASSLAGGHDTQEQFF
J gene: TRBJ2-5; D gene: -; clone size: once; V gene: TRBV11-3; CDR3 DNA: TGTGCCAGCAGCCTATTCGGCACTGAAGAGACCCAGTACTTC; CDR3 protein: CASSLFGTEETQYF
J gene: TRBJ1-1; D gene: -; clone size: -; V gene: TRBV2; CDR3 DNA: TGTGCCAGCAGCTTCGATGGCACAGGTAACACGGAAGCTTTCTTT; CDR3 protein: CASSFDGTGNTEAFF
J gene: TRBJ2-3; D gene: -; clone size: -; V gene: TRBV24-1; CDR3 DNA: TGTGCCACCAGTGGGGGAAAGGGCAGTAGCACAGATACGCAGTATTTT; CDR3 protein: CATSGGKGSSTDTQYF
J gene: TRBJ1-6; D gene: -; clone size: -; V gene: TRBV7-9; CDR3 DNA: TGTGCCAGCAGCCGAATCAGGGGCAGGAATTCACCCCTCCACTTT; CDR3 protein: CASSRIRGRNSPLHF
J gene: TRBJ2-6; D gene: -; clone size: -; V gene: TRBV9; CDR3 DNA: TGTGCCAGCAGCGCCGGGGACCGTGGGGGAGGAGACATGACTTTC; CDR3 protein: CASSAGDRGGGDMTF
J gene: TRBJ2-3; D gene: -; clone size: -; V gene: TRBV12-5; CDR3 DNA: TGTGCTAGTGGTTTAGGGTCAGATACGCAGTATTTT; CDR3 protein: CASGLGSDTQYF
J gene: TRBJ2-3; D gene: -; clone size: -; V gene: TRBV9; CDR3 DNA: TGTGCCAGCAGCGTAGCGGACTATCCCCTTGCGAACAATTTT; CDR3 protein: CASSVADYPLANNF
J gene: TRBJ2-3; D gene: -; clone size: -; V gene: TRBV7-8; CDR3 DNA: TGTGCCAGCAGCGATGGGGGGATCCATGAGCGGTATTTT; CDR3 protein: CASSDGGIHERYF
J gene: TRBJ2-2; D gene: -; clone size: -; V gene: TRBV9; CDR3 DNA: TGTGCCAGCAGCCCGACCCCTAGCAGAATAGCTACGCAGCTGTTTTTT; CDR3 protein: CASSPTPSRIATQLFF
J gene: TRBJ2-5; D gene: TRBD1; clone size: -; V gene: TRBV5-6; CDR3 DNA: TGTGCCAGCAGCTTGGCTAGGGACAGAGTGTACCAAGAGACCCAGTACTTC; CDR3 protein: CASSLARDRVYQETQYF
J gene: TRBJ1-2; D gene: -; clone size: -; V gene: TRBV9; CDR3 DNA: TGTGCCAGCAGCGGGCGGGACCGGCAGGGAGACAATAGCTACACCTTC; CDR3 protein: CASSGRDRQGDNSYTF
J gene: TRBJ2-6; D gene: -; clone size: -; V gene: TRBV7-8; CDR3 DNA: TGTGCCAGCAGCTTAGCGGGTAGTTACGATACGCACGATCTGACTTTC; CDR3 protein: CASSLAGSYDTHDLTF
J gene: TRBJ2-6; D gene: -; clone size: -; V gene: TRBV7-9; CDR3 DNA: TGTGCCAGCAGCTCTCCCCAGGGGGCCAACGTCCTGACTTTC; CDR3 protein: CASSSPQGANVLTF
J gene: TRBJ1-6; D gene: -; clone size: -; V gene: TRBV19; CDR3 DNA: TGTGCCAGTAGTATGAGTCTAACGGGGTCACCCCTCCACTTT; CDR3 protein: CASSMSLTGSPLHF
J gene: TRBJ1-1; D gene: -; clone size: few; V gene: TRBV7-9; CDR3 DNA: TGTGCCAGTGGGGACCCAATGTGGCGCGAGCAGTACTTCTTCTTT; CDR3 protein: CASGDPMWREQYFFF
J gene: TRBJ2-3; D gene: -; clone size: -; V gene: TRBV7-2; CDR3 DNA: TGTGCCAGCAGCTTAGCCGGGCCAGATACGCAGTATTTT; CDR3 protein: CASSLAGPDTQYF
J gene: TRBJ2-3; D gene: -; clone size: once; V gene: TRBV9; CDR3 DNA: TGTGCCAGCAGTGTTGGAGCAGATAAGCACTATTTT; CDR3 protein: CASSVGADKHYF
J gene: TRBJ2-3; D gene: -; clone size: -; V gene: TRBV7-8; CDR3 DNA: TGTGCCAGCGGGGAAGGGGCCGCCGCTAAGCAGTATTTT; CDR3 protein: CASGEGAAAKQYF
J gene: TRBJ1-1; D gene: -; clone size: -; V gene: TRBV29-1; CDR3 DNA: TGCAGCGTCCACAGGGCGAACACTGAAGCTTTCTTT; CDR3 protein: CSVHRANTEAFF
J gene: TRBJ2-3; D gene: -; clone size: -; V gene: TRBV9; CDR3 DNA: TGTGCCAGCAGCGGAGGGACCGCCCGAACACAGCCCCAGTATTTT; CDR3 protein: CASSGGTARTQPQYF
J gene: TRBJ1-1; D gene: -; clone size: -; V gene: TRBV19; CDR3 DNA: TGTGCCAGTAGATTCACGGGGACCGCTGAAGCTTTCTTT; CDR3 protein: CASRFTGTAEAFF
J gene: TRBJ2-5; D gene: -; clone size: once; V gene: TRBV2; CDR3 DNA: TGTGCCAGCAGTTCTAGCGAGACCCGAGGAGAGACCCAGTACTTC; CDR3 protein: CASSSSETRGETQYF
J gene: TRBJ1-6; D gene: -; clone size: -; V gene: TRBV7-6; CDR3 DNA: TGTGCCAGCACCCTAGGGAGGGTCCCGGACTCCTATAATTCACCCCTCCACTTT; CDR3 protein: CASTLGRVPDSYNSPLHF
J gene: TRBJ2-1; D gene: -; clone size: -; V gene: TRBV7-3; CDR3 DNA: TGTGCCAGCAGTATAGGGCTAGCGTACGTGAATGGGCAGTTCTTC; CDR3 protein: CASSIGLAYVNGQFF
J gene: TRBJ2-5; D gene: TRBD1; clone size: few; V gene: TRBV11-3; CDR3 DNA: TGTGCCAGCAGCTTAGATCTGACAGGGAAGACTGAAGCCTTC; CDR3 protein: CASSLDLTGKTEAF
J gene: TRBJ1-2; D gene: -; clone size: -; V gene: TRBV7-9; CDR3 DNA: TGTGCCAGCAGCCAAGTTGGAGGTAGCGGCTACAACGAGACCTTC; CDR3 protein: CASSQVGGSGYNETF
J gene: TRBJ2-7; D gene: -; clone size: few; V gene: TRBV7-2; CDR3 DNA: TGTGCCAGCAGCTACCGGGGTACCTACGAGCAGTACTTC; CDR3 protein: CASSYRGTYEQYF
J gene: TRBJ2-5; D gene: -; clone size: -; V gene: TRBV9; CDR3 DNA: TGTGCCAGCAGCGGAGGGGTCTCGCGAGAGCAGCCGCACTTC; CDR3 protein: CASSGGVSREQPHF
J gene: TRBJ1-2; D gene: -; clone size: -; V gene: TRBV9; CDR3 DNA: TGTGCCAGCAGCGTAAGGGGAGAAAACACAGGCTACCCCTTC; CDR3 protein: CASSVRGENTGYPF
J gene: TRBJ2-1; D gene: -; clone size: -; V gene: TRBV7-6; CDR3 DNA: TGTGCCAGCAGCTCCCTAGTCCCGGGAGTCCACGAGCAGCAGTTCTTC; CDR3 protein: CASSSLVPGVHEQQFF
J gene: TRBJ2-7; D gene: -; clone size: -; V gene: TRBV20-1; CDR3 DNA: TGCAGTGCTAGTGTGGCTTACGAGCAGTACTTC; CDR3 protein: CSASVAYEQYF
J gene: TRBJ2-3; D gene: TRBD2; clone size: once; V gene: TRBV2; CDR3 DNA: TGTGCCAGCGTGGCCGGGATAGTTGGGACTAGCGGGAGTCCTGATACGCAGTATTTT; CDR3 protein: CASVAGIVGTSGSPDTQYF
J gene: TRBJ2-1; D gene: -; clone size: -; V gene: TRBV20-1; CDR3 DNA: TGTGGCGTCAACGGCGGGGAGATTAATGAGCAGTCCTTC; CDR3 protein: CGVNGGEINEQSF
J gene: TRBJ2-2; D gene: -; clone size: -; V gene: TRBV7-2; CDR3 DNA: TGTGCCAGCGGCGAATACACTGAAGCTTTGTTT; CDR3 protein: CASGEYTEALF
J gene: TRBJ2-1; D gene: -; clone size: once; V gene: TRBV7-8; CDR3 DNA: TGTGCCAGCAGCTTGGGGGGAGGTCCCGGTCAGCAGGAGCAGTTCTTC; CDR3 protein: CASSLGGGPGQQEQFF
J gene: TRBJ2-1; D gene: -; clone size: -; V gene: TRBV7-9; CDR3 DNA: TGTGCCAGCAGCTTAGGGGGTAGCAACGGGGCCAACGTCCAGTTCTTC; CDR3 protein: CASSLGGSNGANVQFF
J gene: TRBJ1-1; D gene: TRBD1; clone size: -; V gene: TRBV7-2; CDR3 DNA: TGTGCCAGCAGCTTGGAAGGGGGCGCCGACTATGGCTACTTCTTT; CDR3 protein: CASSLEGGADYGYFF
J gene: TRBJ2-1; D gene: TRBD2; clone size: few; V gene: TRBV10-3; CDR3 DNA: TGTGCCATCAGAACTAGCGGGGGGGCCCAAGAGCAGTTCTTC; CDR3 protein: CAIRTSGGAQEQFF
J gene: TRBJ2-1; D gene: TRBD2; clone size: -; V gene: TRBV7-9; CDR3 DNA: TGTGCCAGCAGCTTTCAAAGAAGCGGGGGGTTCTCAGAGTGGTTCTTC; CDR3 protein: CASSFQRSGGFSEWFF
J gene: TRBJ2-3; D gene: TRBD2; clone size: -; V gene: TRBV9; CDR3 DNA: TGTGCCAGCGGGGGCGGGGGGAACGATGAGGCGTATTTT; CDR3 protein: CASGGGGNDEAYF
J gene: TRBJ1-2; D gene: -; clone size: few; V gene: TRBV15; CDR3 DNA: TGTGCCACCAGCAGAGGACAGGAATATGGCTACACCTTC; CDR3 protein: CATSRGQEYGYTF
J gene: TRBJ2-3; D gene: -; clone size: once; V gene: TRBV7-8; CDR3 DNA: TGTGCCAGCAGCTTAGAAGGGGGGCCCCGGGTCAAGTATTTT; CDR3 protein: CASSLEGGPRVKYF
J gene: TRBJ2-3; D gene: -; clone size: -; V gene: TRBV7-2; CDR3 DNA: TGTGCCAGCGGGGTCGGGGGCACTCCTACGAAGTATTTT; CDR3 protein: CASGVGGTPTKYF
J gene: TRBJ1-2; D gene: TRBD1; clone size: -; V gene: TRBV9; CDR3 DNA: TGTGCCAGCAGCTTGACAGGGGGTGCCGACTTTTTCTACACCTTC; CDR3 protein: CASSLTGGADFFYTF
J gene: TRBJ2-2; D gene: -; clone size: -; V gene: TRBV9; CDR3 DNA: -; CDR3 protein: CASSARARGYTFELFF
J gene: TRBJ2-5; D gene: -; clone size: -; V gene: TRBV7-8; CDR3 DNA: TGTGCCAGCAGCTTCGTAGGTTGGACCGAGTACTTC; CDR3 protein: CASSFVGWTEYF
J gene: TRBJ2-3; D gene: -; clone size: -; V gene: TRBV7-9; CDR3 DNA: TGTGCCAGCAGCTTATCAGGCGGTCCCCATAATCAGTATTTT; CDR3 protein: CASSLSGGPHNQYF